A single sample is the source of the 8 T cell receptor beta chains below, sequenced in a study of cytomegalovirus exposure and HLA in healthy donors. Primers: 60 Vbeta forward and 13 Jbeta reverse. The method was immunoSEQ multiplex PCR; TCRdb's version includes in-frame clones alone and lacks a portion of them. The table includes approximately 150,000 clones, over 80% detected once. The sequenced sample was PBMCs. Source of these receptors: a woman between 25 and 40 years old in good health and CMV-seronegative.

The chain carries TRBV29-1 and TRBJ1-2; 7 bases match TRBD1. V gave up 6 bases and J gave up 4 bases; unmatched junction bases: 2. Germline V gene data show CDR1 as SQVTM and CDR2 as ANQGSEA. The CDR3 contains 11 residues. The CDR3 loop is CSVTGFYGYTF. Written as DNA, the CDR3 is TGCAGCGTGACAGGGTTCTATGGCTACACCTTC.

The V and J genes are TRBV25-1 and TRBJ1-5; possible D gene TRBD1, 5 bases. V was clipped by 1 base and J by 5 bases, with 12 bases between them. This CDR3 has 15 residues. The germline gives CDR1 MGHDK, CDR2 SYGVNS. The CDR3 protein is CASSESGGGDQPQHF. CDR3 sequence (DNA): TGTGCCAGCAGTGAATCTGGGGGGGGAGATCAGCCCCAGCATTTT.

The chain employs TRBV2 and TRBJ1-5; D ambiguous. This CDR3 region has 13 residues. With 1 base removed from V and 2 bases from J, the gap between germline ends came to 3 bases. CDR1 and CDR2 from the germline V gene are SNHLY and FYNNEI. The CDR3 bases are TGTGCCAGCAGTGAAGGGCGCAATCAGCCCCAGCATTTT. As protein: CASSEGRNQPQHF.

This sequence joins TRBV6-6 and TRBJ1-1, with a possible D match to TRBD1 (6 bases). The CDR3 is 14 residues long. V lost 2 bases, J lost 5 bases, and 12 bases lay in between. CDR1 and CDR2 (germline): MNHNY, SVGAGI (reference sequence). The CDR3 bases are TGTGCCAGCAGTTACGGGGGGGCTGATACTGAAGCTTTCTTT. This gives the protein CASSYGGADTEAFF.

CDR3 DNA sequence: TGTGCCAGCAGCTTAGGGTGGTGGGACAGGGGTAGCGATGAGCAGTTCTTC. Translated, it gives CASSLGWWDRGSDEQFF. This rearrangement joins TRBV7-3 to TRBJ2-1, with 10 bases fitting TRBD1. CDR1 SGHTA and CDR2 FQGTGA come from the germline V gene. This CDR3 comprises 17 residues. Germline trimming cut 2 bases from V and 8 bases from J; bases unmatched to any gene: 12.

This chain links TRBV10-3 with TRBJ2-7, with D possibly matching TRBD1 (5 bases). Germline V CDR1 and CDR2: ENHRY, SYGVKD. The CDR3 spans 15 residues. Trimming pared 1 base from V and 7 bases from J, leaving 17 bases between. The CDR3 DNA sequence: TGTGCCATCAGTGAGTTGGGCAGGGATTCTGGGGAGCAGTACTTC. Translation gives CAISELGRDSGEQYF.

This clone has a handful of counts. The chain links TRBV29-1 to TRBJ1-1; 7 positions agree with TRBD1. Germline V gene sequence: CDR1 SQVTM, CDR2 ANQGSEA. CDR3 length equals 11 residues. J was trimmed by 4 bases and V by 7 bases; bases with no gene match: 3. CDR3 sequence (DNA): TGCAGCGCACACAGGGGCACTGAAGCTTTCTTT. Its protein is CSAHRGTEAFF.

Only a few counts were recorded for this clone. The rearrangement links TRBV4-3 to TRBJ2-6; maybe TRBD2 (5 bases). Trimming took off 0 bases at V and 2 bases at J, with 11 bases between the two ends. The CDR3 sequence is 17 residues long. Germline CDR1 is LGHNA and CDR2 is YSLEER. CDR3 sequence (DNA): TGCGCCAGCAGCCAAGATGGGCGGGCGGCTGGGGCCAACGTCCTGACTTTC. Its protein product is CASSQDGRAAGANVLTF.